Below are 13 T cell receptor beta chains sequenced from a single sample in a study of OX40 agonist ivuxolimab in advanced cancers. Sequencing was performed with immunoSEQ multiplex PCR; in TCRdb, only in-frame clones are kept and a portion is missing. The sample includes about 100,000 clones, approximately 90% seen only once; the top ten take around 0.58%. The specimen was CD4+ or CD8+ T cells sorted from blood, collected in a trial of the OX40 agonist ivuxolimab. The receptors stem from an adult with an advanced solid tumor such as melanoma, head and neck, liver or kidney cancer.

The V and J genes are TRBV4-3 and TRBJ2-1; a weak D match, TRBD2 (5 bases). CDR1 and CDR2 from the germline V gene are LGHNA and YSLEER. The CDR3 is 15 residues long. V lost 4 bases, J lost 2 bases, and 12 bases lay in between. This CDR3 is CASSRDSGTYNEQFF. CDR3 nucleotides: TGCGCCAGCAGCCGCGATTCCGGGACCTACAATGAGCAGTTCTTC.

The gene calls are TRBV20-1 and TRBJ1-1, with D maybe TRBD1 (5 bases). This CDR3 is 11 amino acids long. Germline lookup yields CDR1 DFQATT and CDR2 SNEGSKA (reference sequence). V dropped 1 base and J dropped 6 bases, with 6 bases sitting between them. CDR3: CSARGDSEAFF. DNA for the CDR3: TGCAGTGCTAGAGGGGACTCTGAAGCTTTCTTT.

The V call is TRBV25-1, the J call TRBJ2-5; D may be TRBD2 (5 bases). There are 16 residues in the CDR3. V gave up 4 bases and J gave up 1 base, with 16 bases separating them. The germline V gene encodes CDR1 MGHDK and CDR2 SYGVNS. DNA of the CDR3: TGTGCCAGCAGTGCATCCACGGGGTGGGCCCAAGAGACCCAGTACTTC. This codes for CASSASTGWAQETQYF.

The chain links TRBV4-3 to TRBJ1-2, with 9 bases matching TRBD1. CDR1 LGHNA and CDR2 YSLEER come from the germline V gene. The CDR3 runs to 15 residues. V lost 4 bases and J lost 6; bases outside the gene matches: 9. The CDR3: CASSPRGQGINGYTF. The CDR3 coding sequence is TGCGCCAGCAGCCCCCGCGGACAGGGGATTAATGGCTACACCTTC.

This rearrangement joins TRBV2 to TRBJ2-7; the D is unclear. The germline V gene has CDR1 SNHLY and CDR2 FYNNEI. Trimming removed 2 bases at V and 5 bases at J, with 13 bases between. The CDR3 contains 14 residues. Here the CDR3 reads CASSENRGQNEQYF. DNA for the CDR3: TGTGCCAGCAGTGAAAATCGAGGCCAAAACGAGCAGTACTTC.

This clone was counted a single time. The chain combines TRBV5-8 with TRBJ2-6; unclear D gene. Trimming removed 0 bases at V and 2 bases at J, with 6 bases between. The CDR3 covers 15 residues. In germline, CDR1 is SGHTS, CDR2 YDEGEE. The chain's CDR3 is CASSLARPGANVLTF. The CDR3 DNA sequence: TGTGCCAGCAGCTTGGCGCGGCCTGGGGCCAACGTCCTGACTTTC.

As DNA, the CDR3 is TGTGCCAGCTCACCACAGCTAGCGGGAGGGTCCCACGAGCAGTACTTC. Protein sequence: CASSPQLAGGSHEQYF. The genes are TRBV18 and TRBJ2-7, with 12 bases lining up with TRBD2. The CDR3 is 16 residues long. Germline V CDR1 and CDR2: KGHSH, LQKENI. Trimming took 1 base from V and 5 from J; bases not matched to a gene: 6. Supplemented by reference TRBV18 and TRBJ2-7, the full variable domain reads NAGVMQNPRHLVRRRGQEARLRCSPMKGHSHVYWYRQLPEEGLKFMVYLQKENIIDESGMPKERFSAEFPKEGPSILRIQQVVRGDSAAYFCASSPQLAGGSHEQYFGPGTRLTVT.

This chain joins TRBV28 and TRBJ2-7; D is perhaps TRBD2 (6 bases). The length of the CDR3 is 14 residues. Germline V gives CDR1 MDHEN, CDR2 SYDVKM. The ends were cut back, 6 bases at V and 0 bases at J, with 12 bases in the middle. CDR3 nucleotides: TGTGCCAGCAGCCGGGACTTCCTCTCCTACGAGCAGTACTTC. Translating gives CASSRDFLSYEQYF.

The CDR3 reads CSVTANYGYTF. Here the CDR3 DNA reads TGCAGTGTAACCGCTAACTATGGCTACACCTTC. The rearrangement joins TRBV20-1 to TRBJ1-2; D not certain. The CDR3 is made up of 11 amino acids. Germline V gene data show CDR1 as DFQATT and CDR2 as SNEGSKA (reference sequence). V was shortened by 7 bases and J by 0 bases, with 6 bases between the two germline ends.

The chain carries TRBV4-3 and TRBJ2-3; TRBD2 is a possible D gene (6 bases). V was cut by 3 bases and J by 1 base, with 17 bases left in between. This CDR3 region has 17 residues. Germline CDR1 reads LGHNA; CDR2 reads YSLEER. This CDR3 reads CASSQAIGGGGTDTQYF. CDR3 sequence (DNA): TGCGCCAGCAGCCAGGCCATTGGCGGAGGGGGCACAGATACGCAGTATTTT.

The chain's CDR3 is CASSSPGQVSYEQYF. The DNA of the CDR3 is TGTGCCAGCAGCAGCCCGGGACAGGTCTCCTACGAGCAGTACTTC. This rearrangement joins TRBV11-2 to TRBJ2-7; 8 nucleotides match TRBD1. Trimming took 5 bases from V and 0 from J; bases not matched to a gene: 6. This CDR3 region has 15 residues. Germline assignment: CDR1 SGHAT and CDR2 FQNNGV.

This chain joins TRBV29-1 and TRBJ2-7; 9 bases align to TRBD1. J was trimmed by 4 bases and V by 6 bases; bases with no gene match: 7. This CDR3 spans 13 amino acids. In germline, CDR1 is SQVTM, CDR2 ANQGSEA. The CDR3 spells CSVTGTGNYEQYF. The CDR3 nucleotides read TGCAGCGTCACCGGGACAGGGAATTACGAGCAGTACTTC.

The chain is built from TRBV5-8 and TRBJ1-5, with D possibly matching TRBD1 (5 bases). CDR1 is SGHTS and CDR2 is YDEGEE in the germline V gene. V was shortened by 0 bases and J by 5 bases, with 12 bases between the two germline ends. CDR3 length equals 15 residues. The DNA for the CDR3 is TGTGCCAGCAGCTTGGGCCAGGGTAACGATCAGCCCCAGCATTTT. Translated: CASSLGQGNDQPQHF.